This TCR beta chain was found in a study of T cell responses to AZD1222 COVID-19 vaccine. Study results and limitations: There were repertoire samples only from the period after the peak T cell response.

Germline V gives CDR1 SGHTA, CDR2 FQGNSA. This CDR3 spans 16 amino acids. V lost 1 base, J lost 2 bases, and 12 bases lay in between. Profiling relied on immunoSEQ multiplex PCR, and the TCRdb table lists in-frame clones only, not all of them. This sample has 120,000 to 150,000 clones, with roughly nine tenths found just once. In regard to this clone: Its specificity is unknown.

The sequencing used peripheral blood, collected 28 days after the second dose of the MenACWY control vaccine. The chain is built from TRBV7-2 and TRBJ2-1, with D possibly matching TRBD2 (6 bases). The clonotype originates from an adult who received the MenACWY meningococcal vaccine as a control. CDR3 loop: CASSLVGTSTYNEQFF. The DNA for the CDR3 is TGTGCCAGCAGCTTAGTAGGGACTTCCACCTACAATGAGCAGTTCTTC.